This T cell receptor beta chain was retrieved from a study of cytomegalovirus exposure and HLA in healthy donors. Study summary: A prior analysis found roughly 110 million unique TCR beta sequences from around 190 million T cells.

General observations from the study: It was in a later analysis that TCR association rates were seen to vary by HLA locus, highest for DRB1 and lowest for HLA-C. Researchers reported that a few CMV-associated chains were confirmed in vitro as CMV antigen-specific.

The V end was cut by 3 bases, the J end by 5 bases, with 14 bases between. Germline V lookup: CDR1 LNHDA, CDR2 SQIVND (reference sequence). The CDR3 loop spans 15 amino acids. For this clone: Its specificity is not known.

This PCR relied on a set of 60 Vbeta primers and 13 Jbeta primers. Only in-frame clones appear in the TCRdb table, and some are missing; sequencing was by immunoSEQ multiplex PCR. The profile covers about 170,000 clones, with 75% to 90% appearing a single time and around 1.3% taken by the ten largest. Sequencing input: PBMCs. The TCR comes from a boy under 10 years old in good health and CMV-seronegative. This rearrangement joins TRBV19 to TRBJ2-1, with D tentatively TRBD2 (6 bases). This CDR3 reads CASSIVLASHNEQFF. The DNA of the CDR3 is TGTGCCAGTAGTATTGTGCTAGCGTCCCACAATGAGCAGTTCTTC.